These 28 T cell receptor beta chains share one sample of origin, sequenced in a study of blood T cell repertoires in COVID-19. The repertoire was sequenced with immunoSEQ multiplex PCR; TCRdb's copy has only in-frame clones and lacks some. This sample has 25,000 to 30,000 clones, with around 83% found just once. The sample was peripheral blood. The receptors come from a human donor in a cohort sampled during active COVID-19.

The chain carries TRBV5-6 and TRBJ2-7; 9 nucleotides match TRBD1. Germline CDR1 reads SGHDT; CDR2 reads YYEEEE. Losses at the gene ends were 3 bases for V and 4 bases for J; bases not matched to a gene: 2. The CDR3 has 13 amino acids. CDR3 in DNA: TGTGCCAGCAGCTCCGGGACAGGGTACGAGCAGTACTTC. This codes for CASSSGTGYEQYF.

The rearrangement uses TRBV5-4 and TRBJ2-7, with D possibly TRBD2 on 6 matching bases. CDR3 length: 17 amino acids. The germline CDR1 and CDR2 sequences are SGHNT and YYREEE (reference sequence). V was cut by 0 bases and J by 3 bases, with 19 bases left in between. The CDR3 is CASSLEYPGVNVYEQYF. The CDR3 DNA reads as TGTGCCAGCAGCTTGGAATATCCGGGAGTGAACGTCTACGAGCAGTACTTC.

The V call is TRBV5-5, the J call TRBJ2-5, with D possibly being TRBD1 (6 bases). Germline V lookup: CDR1 SGHKS, CDR2 YYEKEE (reference sequence). CDR3 size: 12 residues. Trimming shortened V by 4 bases and J by 5 bases, and 9 bases separated the two germline ends. CDR3 residues: CASSPQGETQYF. DNA of the CDR3: TGTGCCAGCAGCCCACAGGGTGAGACCCAGTACTTC.

The rearrangement joins TRBV7-2 to TRBJ2-3; D is perhaps TRBD2 (6 bases). The CDR3 spans 13 residues. Germline V CDR1 and CDR2: SGHTA, FQGNSA. V was shortened by 5 bases and J by 7 bases, with 13 bases between the two germline ends. CDR3 DNA sequence: TGTGCCAGCAGCGGGCGGGACGCCTATACGCAGTATTTT. Translation gives CASSGRDAYTQYF.

CDR3 nucleotides: TGTGCCAGTAGTGATGTGAGGAATCAGCCCCAGCATTTT. As protein: CASSDVRNQPQHF. This sequence joins TRBV19 and TRBJ1-5; D gene unclear. The V end lost 5 bases, the J end lost 4 bases, and 9 bases lay between the germline ends. The CDR3 sequence is 13 residues long. The germline CDR1 and CDR2 sequences are LNHDA and SQIVND (reference sequence).

This chain connects TRBV6-6 to TRBJ2-1; TRBD1 agrees at 8 bases. Germline V gives CDR1 MNHNY, CDR2 SVGAGI (reference sequence). V lost 4 bases to trimming and J lost 8 bases; unmatched junction nucleotides: 7. The length of the CDR3 is 14 residues. The CDR3 loop reads CASSWGQATDEQFF. The CDR3 DNA is TGTGCCAGCAGTTGGGGACAGGCTACTGATGAGCAGTTCTTC.

The V and J genes are TRBV6-4 and TRBJ1-2; a possible D gene is TRBD1 (5 bases). The CDR3 covers 11 residues. Trimming took off 4 bases at V and 8 bases at J, with 8 bases between the two ends. Germline-derived CDR1 and CDR2 are MRHNA and SNTAGT. This CDR3 is CASSAGNGYTF. For the CDR3, the DNA is TGTGCCAGCAGTGCAGGGAACGGCTACACCTTC.

The gene calls are TRBV6-5 and TRBJ2-7; 12 positions match TRBD2. Unmatched junction bases numbered 4, after V lost 2 bases and J lost 5 bases. In germline, CDR1 is MNHEY, CDR2 SVGAGI. This CDR3 region has 15 residues. Written as DNA, the CDR3 is TGTGCCAGCAGTTACGGGCGACTAGCGGGAGACGAGCAGTACTTC. Protein: CASSYGRLAGDEQYF.

This clone was counted a few times. This chain uses TRBV19 with TRBJ1-2, with 8 bases identical to TRBD1. The V segment lost 4 bases and the J segment 7 bases; nucleotides outside the gene matches: 11. Germline V lookup: CDR1 LNHDA, CDR2 SQIVND (reference sequence). This CDR3 comprises 15 residues. As DNA, the CDR3 is TGTGCCAGTAGTAGGCAAATGACAGGGGAGGGTGGCTACACCTTC. It translates to CASSRQMTGEGGYTF.

The rearrangement links TRBV29-1 to TRBJ2-2; 7 bases map to TRBD2. Germline-derived CDR1 and CDR2 are SQVTM and ANQGSEA. V dropped 5 bases and J dropped 1; count of bases not matched to a gene: 7. The CDR3 is 15 amino acids. CDR3 DNA sequence: TGCAGCGTTCGGGGCGGGAGCGGGAACACCGGGGAGCTGTTTTTT. It codes for CSVRGGSGNTGELFF.

V gene TRBV18 combines with J gene TRBJ1-1, with 8 bases fitting TRBD1. J gave up 4 bases and V 5 bases, and 6 bases lay outside the gene matches. The CDR3 has 14 amino acids. Germline V CDR1 and CDR2: KGHSH, LQKENI. The CDR3 loop is CASSVQGEGTEAFF. The CDR3, as DNA: TGTGCCAGCTCAGTACAGGGGGAGGGCACTGAAGCTTTCTTT.

The CDR3: CASSPSGGSSTDTQYF. For the CDR3, the DNA is TGCGCCAGCAGCCCTAGCGGGGGCTCTAGCACAGATACGCAGTATTTT. The rearrangement joins TRBV4-1 to TRBJ2-3; 10 nucleotides line up with TRBD2. The germline gives CDR1 MGHRA, CDR2 YSYEKL. The CDR3 has 16 residues. V lost 4 bases and J lost 0; bases outside the gene matches: 4.

The V gene is TRBV10-3, the J gene TRBJ1-5; no reliable D call. V was shortened by 8 bases and J by 1 base, with 9 bases between the two germline ends. Germline assignment: CDR1 ENHRY and CDR2 SYGVKD. This CDR3 spans 13 amino acids. CDR3 region: CAICGGSNQPQHF. CDR3 nucleotides: TGTGCCATCTGTGGTGGCAGCAATCAGCCCCAGCATTTT.

The chain joins TRBV4-3 to TRBJ2-7, with 7 bases that match TRBD1. The CDR3 contains 15 residues. Germline V lookup: CDR1 LGHNA, CDR2 YSLEER. Trimming cost V 0 bases and J 6 bases; bases outside gene matches: 8. This CDR3 reads CASSQDRKGAPEQYF. The CDR3 DNA sequence: TGCGCCAGCAGCCAAGATCGGAAGGGGGCTCCCGAGCAGTACTTC.

CDR3 residues: CASSQETFGNTEAFF. Here the CDR3 DNA reads TGTGCCAGCAGCCAAGAGACTTTCGGGAACACTGAAGCTTTCTTT. V and J are TRBV4-2 and TRBJ1-1, with D uncertain. The CDR3 runs to 15 residues. V gave up 0 bases and J gave up 1 base, with 9 bases separating them. Germline loops: CDR1 LGHNA, CDR2 YNFKEQ.

This clone was counted a few times. J is TRBJ2-7 and V is TRBV4-2, with 11 bases identical to TRBD2. The trim removed 0 bases at V and 4 bases at J, leaving 5 bases unmatched. Germline V lookup: CDR1 LGHNA, CDR2 YNFKEQ. The CDR3 runs 16 residues. The chain's CDR3 is CASSQETGTSGYEQYF. The CDR3 nucleotides read TGTGCCAGCAGCCAAGAAACCGGGACTAGCGGTTACGAGCAGTACTTC.

The chain joins TRBV28 to TRBJ2-7, with TRBD2 matching over 7 bases. The V gene end was trimmed by 2 bases and the J gene end by 5 bases; junction bases not matched to a gene: 9. CDR1 and CDR2 from the germline V gene are MDHEN and SYDVKM. CDR3 length equals 15 residues. CDR3 nucleotide sequence: TGTGCCAGCAGTTTAAATCCGGGGCTAGCGGACGAGCAGTACTTC. Protein sequence: CASSLNPGLADEQYF.

This chain uses TRBV27 with TRBJ2-2, with TRBD1 identical over 7 bases. Germline CDR1 and CDR2: MNHEY and SMNVEV (reference sequence). Germline trimming cut 5 bases from V and 7 bases from J; bases unmatched to any gene: 13. The CDR3 totals 16 residues. The CDR3 coding sequence is TGTGCCAGCAGTCGCAGACAGGGCCCACTGGGCGGGGAGCTGTTTTTT. Amino acid sequence: CASSRRQGPLGGELFF.

The gene calls are TRBV12-3 or TRBV12-4 and TRBJ2-3, with D possibly matching TRBD2 (5 bases). The CDR3 spans 12 residues. Trimming left V 4 bases short and J 4 bases short, with 6 bases between. CDR3 DNA sequence: TGTGCCAGCAGTTGGACTGCAGATACGCAGTATTTT. Its translation: CASSWTADTQYF.

This clone was seen a few times. The chain couples TRBV4-2 to TRBJ2-5; perhaps TRBD1 as D (6 bases). The CDR3 loop spans 18 amino acids. V was trimmed by 0 bases and J by 5 bases, leaving 22 bases between them. From germline, CDR1 is LGHNA and CDR2 YNFKEQ. This chain's CDR3 is CASSQDYWTARWSETQYF. CDR3 nucleotides: TGTGCCAGCAGCCAAGATTATTGGACAGCCCGGTGGTCGGAGACCCAGTACTTC.

This rearrangement joins TRBV3-1 (or the pseudogene TRBV3-2) to TRBJ2-2; TRBD2 agrees at 7 bases. This CDR3 is built from 17 residues. CDR1 LGHDT and CDR2 YNNKEL come from the germline V gene (reference sequence). V lost 3 bases and J lost 2; bases outside the gene matches: 9. CDR3 DNA sequence: TGTGCCAGCAGCCACCCCAGCGGGGTAATTAACACCGGGGAGCTGTTTTTT. Translation: CASSHPSGVINTGELFF.

J is TRBJ1-2 and V is TRBV7-3, with TRBD1 as a possible D gene (5 bases). The length of the CDR3 is 14 residues. With 4 bases removed from V and 2 bases from J, the gap between germline ends came to 11 bases. Looked up from germline, CDR1 is SGHTA and CDR2 is FQGTGA. CDR3 in amino acids: CASSSNPGNYGYTF. DNA for the CDR3: TGTGCCAGCAGCTCGAATCCAGGGAACTATGGCTACACCTTC.

V usage is TRBV7-9 and J usage is TRBJ2-7; D not certain. The germline V gene encodes CDR1 SEHNR and CDR2 FQNEAQ (reference sequence). V gave up 4 bases and J gave up 1 base, with 11 bases separating them. The CDR3 has 14 residues. The CDR3 coding sequence is TGTGCCAGCAGCTCGACGCAGGCTTCCTACGAGCAGTACTTC. Its protein product is CASSSTQASYEQYF.

In DNA form, the CDR3 reads TGTGCCAGCAGTTACCCCGGACAGGGGAGGGGGTACGAGCAGTACTTC. Translated, it gives CASSYPGQGRGYEQYF. The chain recombines TRBV6-5 with TRBJ2-7; 9 nucleotides agree with TRBD1. The CDR3 has 16 residues. Germline V CDR1 and CDR2: MNHEY, SVGAGI. V dropped 2 bases and J dropped 4; count of bases not matched to a gene: 9.

The chain employs TRBV7-2 and TRBJ2-1, with 9 bases aligning to TRBD2. The CDR3 extends over 15 amino acids. V trimming: 1 base; J trimming: 9 bases; junction bases outside the gene matches: 7. Germline V gene sequence: CDR1 SGHTA, CDR2 FQGNSA. In DNA, the CDR3 is TGTGCCAGCAGCTTAGTCGGCGGGAGGGCCAGTGAGCAGTTCTTC. This sequence encodes CASSLVGGRASEQFF.

CDR3 coding DNA: TGTGCCAGCGTTACCCGGGACAGGGGTACTGAAGCTTTCTTT. This translates into CASVTRDRGTEAFF. This rearrangement joins TRBV2 to TRBJ1-1; 10 positions match TRBD1. Germline CDR1 reads SNHLY; CDR2 reads FYNNEI. V lost 8 bases to trimming and J lost 5 bases; unmatched junction nucleotides: 8. The CDR3 totals 14 residues.

The chain joins TRBV28 to TRBJ1-1; D unresolved. CDR1 is MDHEN and CDR2 is SYDVKM in the germline V gene. The length of the CDR3 is 15 residues. V was clipped by 5 bases and J by 5 bases, with 18 bases between them. The CDR3 here is CASSKSTVFGTEAFF. The CDR3 DNA reads TGTGCCAGCAGTAAGTCGACGGTTTTCGGGACTGAAGCTTTCTTT.

The CDR3 DNA sequence: TGCGCCAGCAGCCACTCCCTCAGGGCCCTTTACTCCTACAATGAGCAGTTCTTC. Its protein is CASSHSLRALYSYNEQFF. The rearrangement uses TRBV23-1 and TRBJ2-1; possibly TRBD1 for D (5 bases). TRBV23-1 is assigned to the ORF class and has an uncertain function. The V and J ends lost 6 bases and 0 bases respectively, with 21 bases between them. The CDR3 is 18 residues long.